The 14 T cell receptor beta chains below all came from one sample that was sequenced in a study of T cells in localized non-small cell lung cancer. The protocol was immunoSEQ multiplex PCR, while the TCRdb copy is restricted to in-frame clones and leaves out a portion. The top ten hold approximately 2% of the sample, which has 25,000 to 35,000 clones, roughly 90% seen once. The starting material was peripheral blood, obtained before any cancer treatment. All receptors derive from a female donor over 55 with stage I lung adenocarcinoma.

V and J are TRBV4-2 and TRBJ2-7, with D possibly matching TRBD2 (5 bases). This CDR3 has 15 residues. Germline V gene sequence: CDR1 LGHNA, CDR2 YNFKEQ. Trimming shortened V by 0 bases and J by 1 base, and 10 bases separated the two germline ends. CDR3 sequence: CASSQDPAVSYEQYF. DNA for the CDR3: TGTGCCAGCAGCCAAGATCCAGCGGTATCCTACGAGCAGTACTTC.

This sequence joins TRBV9 and TRBJ2-5; D is possibly TRBD1 or TRBD2 (5 bases each). This CDR3 spans 14 amino acids. CDR1 is SGDLS, CDR2 YYNGEE, per germline. Trimming cost V 1 base and J 4 bases, with 11 bases left between them. The CDR3 DNA follows: TGTGCCAGCAGCGTACAACAGGCGGGAGAGACCCAGTACTTC. As protein: CASSVQQAGETQYF. Full variable domain (outside the CDR3, taken from reference TRBV9 and TRBJ2-5): DSGVTQTPKHLITATGQRVTLRCSPRSGDLSVYWYQQSLDQGLQFLIQYYNGEERAKGNILERFSAQQFPDLHSELNLSSLELGDSALYFCASSVQQAGETQYFGPGTRLLVL.

A note on this clone: Other DNA sequences in this specimen translate into the identical CDR3. The chain recombines TRBV5-1 with TRBJ1-3; TRBD1 might be the D (5 bases). The germline V and J ends were trimmed by 4 bases and 2 bases, with 13 bases remaining between them. The CDR3 is 15 residues long. In germline, CDR1 is SGHRS, CDR2 YFSETQ. CDR3 protein: CASSAQGFPGNTIYF. The CDR3 DNA is TGCGCCAGCAGCGCCCAGGGATTCCCTGGAAACACCATATATTTT.

The chain links TRBV4-1 to TRBJ1-1, with TRBD1 matching 10 bases. This CDR3 has 15 residues. Trimming removed 6 bases from V and 1 base from J; junction bases left unmatched: 5. CDR1 is MGHRA and CDR2 is YSYEKL in the germline V gene. In DNA form, the CDR3 reads TGCGCCAGCAGACAGGGACAGGGGTCGAACACTGAAGCTTTCTTT. Translated: CASRQGQGSNTEAFF.

In this sample, this clone turned up a few times. V usage is TRBV25-1 and J usage is TRBJ1-2; TRBD1 might be the D (5 bases). V gave up 8 bases and J gave up 8 bases, with 21 bases separating them. Germline V gene sequence: CDR1 MGHDK, CDR2 SYGVNS. The CDR3 has 14 residues. As DNA, the CDR3 is TGTGCCAGCTCACGAGAGGCGGGGGAGGGCGGCTACACCTTC. It is translated as CASSREAGEGGYTF.

This clone was seen once. The chain uses TRBV6-1 and TRBJ2-5; 10 nucleotides align to TRBD1. This CDR3 has 15 residues. The germline V gene has CDR1 MNHNS and CDR2 SASEGT. J was trimmed by 5 bases and V by 6 bases; bases with no gene match: 9. For the CDR3, the DNA is TGTGCCAGCAGGATGGAGACAGGGGGCTTGGAGACCCAGTACTTC. Translated, it gives CASRMETGGLETQYF.

The chain uses TRBV15 and TRBJ2-1; maybe TRBD2 (6 bases). In germline, CDR1 is LNHNV, CDR2 YYDKDF (reference sequence). Trimming removed 7 bases from V and 9 bases from J, with 19 bases in between. The CDR3 extends over 14 amino acids. The CDR3 nucleotides read TGTGCCACCAACTATGATCTCGGGGGTACTGAGCAGTTCTTC. Translation gives CATNYDLGGTEQFF.

V gene TRBV21-1 combines with J gene TRBJ1-1. TRBV21-1 corresponds to a pseudogene. The CDR3 length is 14 residues. The DNA for the CDR3 is TGTGCCAGCAGTCGTAGGGGGGGGAACACTGAAGCTTTCTTT. This sequence encodes CASSRRGGNTEAFF.

V gene TRBV6-6 combines with J gene TRBJ2-3; D assignment may be TRBD1 or TRBD2 (6 bases each). Trimming left V 6 bases short and J 1 base short, with 11 bases between. This CDR3 region has 14 residues. Germline V lookup: CDR1 MNHNY, CDR2 SVGAGI (reference sequence). CDR3 loop: CASSSGGRTDTQYF. The CDR3 DNA is TGTGCCAGCAGCTCCGGGGGCCGCACAGATACGCAGTATTTT.

The chain couples TRBV18 to TRBJ1-5; tentative D call: TRBD1 (5 bases). Germline V gene sequence: CDR1 KGHSH, CDR2 LQKENI. V lost 3 bases to trimming and J lost 3 bases, with 9 bases between them. The CDR3 totals 14 residues. CDR3 residues: CASSPGGHNQPQHF. CDR3 coding DNA: TGTGCCAGCTCACCGGGGGGTCACAATCAGCCCCAGCATTTT.

The chain couples TRBV6-1 to TRBJ1-1, with D hard to call. The CDR3 length is 15 residues. The germline CDR1 and CDR2 sequences are MNHNS and SASEGT. Trimming stripped 6 bases from V and 0 bases from J, with 14 bases between. CDR3 DNA: TGTGCCAGCAGGGACTCGTCCACCATGAACACTGAAGCTTTCTTT. Translating gives CASRDSSTMNTEAFF.

The chain uses TRBV7-9 and TRBJ1-1; D call uncertain. V dropped 1 base and J dropped 0 bases, with 3 bases sitting between them. In germline, CDR1 is SEHNR, CDR2 FQNEAQ (reference sequence). This CDR3 has 13 amino acids. CDR3 DNA sequence: TGTGCCAGCAGCTTAGAAGTGAACACTGAAGCTTTCTTT. Translating gives CASSLEVNTEAFF.

The rearrangement uses TRBV30 and TRBJ2-7, with D possibly called TRBD1 or TRBD2 (5 bases each). Per the germline V gene, CDR1 is GTSNPN and CDR2 is SVGIG (reference sequence). The V gene lost 5 bases and the J gene lost 9 bases, with 23 bases spanning the gap. There are 14 residues in the CDR3. The CDR3 nucleotides read TGTGCCTGGGGCCTCGGGTCCGCCGGGGCCGGGCAGTACTTC. Its translation: CAWGLGSAGAGQYF.

The V gene is TRBV6-5, the J gene TRBJ2-7; D is unclear. V gave up 5 bases and J gave up 9 bases, with 17 bases separating them. Germline V gives CDR1 MNHEY, CDR2 SVGAGI. This CDR3 is built from 13 residues. The CDR3 DNA sequence: TGTGCCAGCAGTCCCCGTAGTCAGGCGGCGCAGTACTTC. This encodes CASSPRSQAAQYF.